The rows below give T cell receptor beta chains drawn from one sample of a study of T-cell reconstitution after alpha-beta-depleted transplantation in children. TCRdb ran MiXCR on the PCR reads and lists one entry per CDR3 protein. The sample lists roughly 500,000 distinct CDR3 sequences, about 12% occurring once. Sequences were derived from PBMCs from the stem cell graft donor, sampled from the stem cell graft. These receptors were collected from a human donor who donated a stem cell graft to a child with combined immunodeficiency. CDR3s include the opening cysteine and the closing phenylalanine or tryptophan. D genes are given only for firm matches. The size entry is marked missing in some rows and otherwise reads once, few, many or a size class.

v_call	clone_size	j_call	d_call	cdr3_aa	cdr3_nt
TRBV12-3/TRBV12-4	many	TRBJ2-3	-	CASSEVTDTQYF	TGTGCCAGCAGCGAAGTCACAGATACGCAGTATTTT
TRBV20-1	few	TRBJ2-7	TRBD2	CSASLAGVPYEQYF	TGCAGTGCTAGTCTGGCGGGGGTTCCTTACGAGCAGTACTTC
TRBV30	few	TRBJ1-1	-	CAWSKAEDTEAFF	TGTGCCTGGAGTAAGGCGGAGGACACTGAAGCTTTCTTT
TRBV5-1	many	TRBJ2-7	TRBD2	CASSFTSGGSSYEQYF	TGCGCCAGCAGCTTCACTAGCGGGGGAAGCTCCTACGAGCAGTACTTC
TRBV6-5	-	TRBJ2-7	-	CASSYAPPEAAYEQYF	TGTGCCAGCAGTTACGCACCGCCAGAGGCCGCATACGAGCAGTACTTC
TRBV7-2	-	TRBJ2-7	TRBD1	CASSLVGGDRGFYEQYF	TGTGCCAGCAGCTTGGTCGGTGGGGACAGGGGGTTCTACGAGCAGTACTTC
TRBV5-6	-	TRBJ2-5	TRBD2	CASSSWGLAGAGETQYF	TGTGCCAGCAGCTCCTGGGGTCTAGCGGGGGCCGGTGAGACCCAGTACTTC
TRBV7-7	few	TRBJ2-3	TRBD2	CASSPRTSGRVGSTDTQYF	TGTGCCAGCAGCCCTAGGACTAGCGGGAGAGTGGGCAGCACAGATACGCAGTATTTT
TRBV24-1	-	TRBJ2-3	-	CATSDTGWDTQYF	TGTGCCACCAGTGATACGGGTTGGGATACGCAGTATTTT
TRBV5-1	-	TRBJ2-1	-	CASSFWDEQFF	TGCGCCAGCAGCTTTTGGGATGAGCAGTTCTTC
TRBV30	once	TRBJ2-3	-	CAWSVIGTGAGTDTQYF	TGTGCCTGGAGTGTAATAGGGACGGGAGCCGGCACAGATACGCAGTATTTT
TRBV7-2	few	TRBJ2-3	-	CASSLKTFASTDTQYF	TGTGCCAGCAGCTTAAAGACATTCGCTAGCACAGATACGCAGTATTTT
TRBV6-5	few	TRBJ2-7	-	CASSYSDRWEQYF	TGTGCCAGCAGTTATTCCGACAGGTGGGAGCAGTACTTC
TRBV4-3	many	TRBJ2-1	-	CASSQDSGAYNEQFF	TGCGCCAGCAGCCAAGATTCGGGAGCCTACAATGAGCAGTTCTTC
TRBV6-5	-	TRBJ2-1	-	CASSYFPGQINNEQFF	TGTGCCAGCAGTTACTTTCCTGGACAGATAAACAATGAGCAGTTCTTC
TRBV7-6	-	TRBJ1-3	TRBD1	CASRGTGGLLGNTIYF	TGTGCCAGCAGGGGGACAGGGGGCCTTCTCGGAAACACCATATATTTT
TRBV15	many	TRBJ2-3	-	CATSSALGTDTQYF	TGTGCCACCAGCAGTGCTTTGGGCACAGATACGCAGTATTTT
TRBV20-1	many	TRBJ2-1	TRBD2	CSAGGGASEQFF	TGCAGTGCTGGCGGGGGGGCTAGTGAGCAGTTCTTC
TRBV11-1	-	TRBJ1-1	-	CASSRGHNTEAFF	TGTGCCAGCAGCCGTGGACACAACACTGAAGCTTTCTTT
TRBV27	few	TRBJ2-1	-	CASSRDEDNEQFF	TGTGCCAGCAGTCGGGACGAAGACAATGAGCAGTTCTTC
TRBV11-3	few	TRBJ2-5	-	CASSLDGAPQETQYF	TGTGCCAGCAGCTTAGATGGGGCGCCTCAAGAGACCCAGTACTTC
TRBV4-2	many	TRBJ1-5	-	CASSQDKGLGNQPQHF	TGTGCCAGCAGCCAAGATAAGGGGCTTGGCAATCAGCCCCAGCATTTT
TRBV7-8	many	TRBJ1-1	-	CASSLEDGARQAFF	TGTGCCAGCAGCTTAGAAGACGGAGCGAGACAGGCTTTCTTT
TRBV11-3	few	TRBJ2-2	TRBD2	CASSLVLAGTTGELFF	TGTGCCAGCAGCTTAGTACTAGCGGGAACCACCGGGGAGCTGTTTTTT
TRBV12-3/TRBV12-4	-	TRBJ2-3	-	CASSKTGDTQYF	TGTGCCAGCAGTAAGACAGGTGATACGCAGTATTTT
TRBV9	few	TRBJ1-1	TRBD1	CASSVVTGGQKIF	TGTGCCAGCAGCGTAGTGACGGGGGGACAGAAGATTTTT
TRBV2	-	TRBJ2-7	TRBD2	CASLTSGAFYEQYF	TGTGCCAGCCTTACTAGCGGGGCTTTCTACGAGCAGTACTTC
TRBV20-1	few	TRBJ1-2	TRBD1	CSAKDRINYGYTF	TGCAGTGCTAAGGACAGGATTAACTATGGCTACACCTTC
TRBV20-1	-	TRBJ2-7	TRBD1	CSADTGTGLYEQYF	TGCAGTGCGGATACCGGGACAGGGCTCTACGAGCAGTACTTC
TRBV4-3	few	TRBJ2-1	TRBD2	CASSPGTSGRLGNEQFF	TGCGCCAGCAGCCCCGGGACTAGCGGGAGATTGGGGAATGAGCAGTTCTTC
TRBV7-8	few	TRBJ2-3	-	CATRGPGGSTDTQYF	TGTGCCACCCGTGGTCCGGGGGGCTCCACAGATACGCAGTATTTT
TRBV6-2/TRBV6-3	few	TRBJ2-1	-	CATLGEDYNEQFF	TGTGCCACGCTAGGGGAGGACTACAATGAGCAGTTCTTC